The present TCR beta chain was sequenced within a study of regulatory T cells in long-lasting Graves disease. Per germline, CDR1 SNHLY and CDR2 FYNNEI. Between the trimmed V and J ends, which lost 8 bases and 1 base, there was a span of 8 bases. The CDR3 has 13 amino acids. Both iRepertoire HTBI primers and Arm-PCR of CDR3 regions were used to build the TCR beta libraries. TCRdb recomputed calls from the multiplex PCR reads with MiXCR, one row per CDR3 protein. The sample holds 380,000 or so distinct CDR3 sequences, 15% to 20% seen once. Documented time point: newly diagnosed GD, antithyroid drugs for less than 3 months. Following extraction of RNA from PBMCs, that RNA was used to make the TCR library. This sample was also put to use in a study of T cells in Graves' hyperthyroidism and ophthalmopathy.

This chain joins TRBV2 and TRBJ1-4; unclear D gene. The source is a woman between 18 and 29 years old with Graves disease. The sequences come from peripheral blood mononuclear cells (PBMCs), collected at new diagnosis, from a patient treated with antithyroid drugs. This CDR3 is CASRSGTNEKLFF. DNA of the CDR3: TGTGCCAGCCGTAGCGGAACTAATGAAAAACTGTTTTTT.